This TCR beta chain was profiled in a study of cytomegalovirus exposure and HLA in healthy donors. Regarding the study as a whole: At a 0.05 false discovery rate, a later analysis found approximately 15,000 TCR beta sequences to be associated with HLA alleles.

In regard to this clone: Its antigen is as yet unknown.

Looked up from germline, CDR1 is MGHDK and CDR2 is SYGVNS. This CDR3 has 14 amino acids. 13 Jbeta primers and 60 Vbeta primers were used for the PCR. Method: immunoSEQ multiplex PCR; TCRdb's copy keeps in-frame clones and lacks some. The table has approximately 150,000 clones, about four fifths seen once; the top ten hold 5.5% to 7.5%. The sequence came from a young man in good health and CMV-seropositive. The rearrangement links TRBV25-1 to TRBJ2-5; tentatively, D is TRBD1 (6 bases). The end of the DNA fits TRBJ2-7 better, so the J call may be wrong. Source material: PBMCs. The CDR3, as DNA: TGTGCCAGCAGTCGCCCCGGGACAAACTACGAGCAGTACTTC. It yields the protein CASSRPGTNYEQYF.